Each of the 14 T cell receptor beta chains below was sequenced from the same sample in a study of blood T cell repertoires in COVID-19. The repertoire was sequenced with immunoSEQ multiplex PCR; TCRdb's copy has only in-frame clones and lacks some. The sample gives approximately 35,000 clones, approximately 85% of which show up once; around 6.6% is in the top ten. Sequencing was performed on peripheral blood. These receptors were taken from a man in his 60s with active COVID-19.

The chain is built from TRBV28 and TRBJ2-2, with D perhaps TRBD1 (5 bases). Germline V gives CDR1 MDHEN, CDR2 SYDVKM. Between the trimmed V and J ends, which lost 3 bases and 9 bases, there was a span of 8 bases. This CDR3 contains 12 residues. CDR3 residues: CASSFEDRELFF. The DNA of the CDR3 is TGTGCCAGCAGTTTTGAGGACAGGGAGCTGTTTTTT.

This clone was seen only once. The chain uses TRBV7-2 and TRBJ1-5; unclear D gene. There are 15 residues in the CDR3. The germline V and J ends were trimmed by 1 base and 0 bases, with 7 bases remaining between them. Germline V CDR1 and CDR2: SGHTA, FQGNSA. CDR3 sequence reads: CASSLGRNSNQPQHF. The CDR3 DNA follows: TGTGCCAGCAGCTTAGGCAGGAATAGCAATCAGCCCCAGCATTTT.

This chain uses TRBV9 with TRBJ2-1; TRBD2 aligns across 16 bases. The germline CDR1 and CDR2 sequences are SGDLS and YYNGEE. Trimming at V came to 0 bases and at J to 12 bases, leaving 12 bases not matched to a gene. This CDR3 has 18 amino acids. The CDR3 loop is CASSVGSIGGLAGGWQFF. The CDR3 DNA is TGTGCCAGCAGCGTAGGTAGTATTGGGGGACTAGCGGGAGGGTGGCAGTTCTTC.

This chain links TRBV5-5 with TRBJ2-1; 8 bases match TRBD2. CDR1 is SGHKS and CDR2 is YYEKEE in the germline V gene (reference sequence). V lost 0 bases, J lost 4 bases, and 6 bases stayed unmatched. The length of the CDR3 is 16 residues. CDR3 bases: TGTGCCAGCAGCTTGGCCGTAGCGGGATCATACAATGAGCAGTTCTTC. This sequence encodes CASSLAVAGSYNEQFF.

The V gene is TRBV13, the J gene TRBJ1-6, with TRBD1 matching 7 bases. Trimming removed 2 bases from V and 6 bases from J; junction bases left unmatched: 1. Germline V CDR1 and CDR2: PRHDT, FYEKMQ (reference sequence). The CDR3 covers 14 residues. The CDR3 protein is CASSLSGGNSPLHF. DNA for the CDR3: TGTGCCAGCAGCTTATCAGGGGGTAATTCACCCCTCCACTTT.

The chain has TRBV5-6 and TRBJ1-4, with D possibly being TRBD1 (5 bases). Trimming removed 1 base at V and 2 bases at J, with 15 bases between. CDR1 is SGHDT, CDR2 YYEEEE, per germline. The CDR3 has 17 residues. CDR3 protein: CASSLFQGGGTNEKLFF. CDR3 DNA sequence: TGTGCCAGCAGCTTGTTCCAGGGAGGTGGCACTAATGAAAAACTGTTTTTT.

This clone showed up just once. The chain uses TRBV7-9 and TRBJ2-5; a possible D gene is TRBD1 (6 bases). V was clipped by 5 bases and J by 1 base, with 14 bases between them. The CDR3 has 15 residues. The germline V gene has CDR1 SEHNR and CDR2 FQNEAQ (reference sequence). CDR3 loop: CASSAGQTPQETQYF. CDR3 bases: TGTGCCAGCAGCGCCGGACAGACTCCCCAAGAGACCCAGTACTTC.

There are a few counts of this clone. The chain couples TRBV7-9 to TRBJ2-2; 8 bases align to TRBD1. Germline V gene data show CDR1 as SEHNR and CDR2 as FQNEAQ (reference sequence). This CDR3 has 16 residues. Trimming took 1 base from V and 0 from J; bases not matched to a gene: 1. The CDR3 loop reads CASSLVGQANTGELFF. The CDR3, as DNA: TGTGCCAGCAGCTTAGTGGGACAGGCGAACACCGGGGAGCTGTTTTTT.

The chain uses TRBV18 and TRBJ2-3; the D gene is possibly TRBD2 (6 bases). The CDR3 runs to 15 residues. From germline, CDR1 is KGHSH and CDR2 LQKENI. V was cut by 3 bases and J by 4 bases, with 14 bases left in between. This CDR3 is CASSPRGNPPDTQYF. CDR3 nucleotides: TGTGCCAGCTCACCCCGCGGGAACCCACCAGATACGCAGTATTTT.

The chain uses TRBV5-1 and TRBJ1-1; 7 bases fit TRBD1. CDR1 SGHRS and CDR2 YFSETQ come from the germline V gene. V trimming: 0 bases; J trimming: 3 bases; junction bases outside the gene matches: 2. The CDR3 totals 14 residues. Written as DNA, the CDR3 is TGCGCCAGCAGCTTGGAGGGGGCTTACACTGAAGCTTTCTTT. Protein: CASSLEGAYTEAFF. The full variable domain, its missing parts supplied by reference TRBV5-1 and TRBJ1-1, is KAGVTQTPRYLIKTRGQQVTLSCSPISGHRSVSWYQQTPGQGLQFLFEYFSETQRNKGNFPGRFSGRQFSNSRSEMNVSTLELGDSALYLCASSLEGAYTEAFFGQGTRLTVV.

Worth noting for this clone: Sequence at one end of the junction differs from germline and may be a read error. The gene calls are TRBV7-7 and TRBJ1-1; TRBD1 is a possible D gene (5 bases). The CDR3 is 13 amino acids. Germline V gives CDR1 SSHAT, CDR2 FNYEAQ (reference sequence). The chain's CDR3 is CASSHGPGAEAFF. In DNA form, the CDR3 reads TGTGCTAGCAGCCACGGACCGGGGGCTGAAGCTTTCTTT.

The V call is TRBV7-3, the J call TRBJ2-1; TRBD2 aligns across 9 bases. The CDR3 contains 15 residues. Per the germline V gene, CDR1 is SGHTA and CDR2 is FQGTGA. The V gene end was trimmed by 1 base and the J gene end by 7 bases; junction bases not matched to a gene: 5. The CDR3 DNA reads as TGTGCCAGCAGCTTAAGGAACAGCGGGGGGAATGAGCAGTTCTTC. Protein: CASSLRNSGGNEQFF.

The rearrangement links TRBV7-9 to TRBJ1-1; D uncertain. V dropped 7 bases and J dropped 4 bases, with 16 bases sitting between them. Germline assignment: CDR1 SEHNR and CDR2 FQNEAQ (reference sequence). The CDR3 sequence is 14 residues long. In DNA form, the CDR3 reads TGTGCCAGCAACCCACCGAGCCGCACCACTGAAGCTTTCTTT. Its translation: CASNPPSRTTEAFF.

This chain links TRBV11-3 with TRBJ1-1; 8 bases line up with TRBD1. This CDR3 contains 14 residues. The J segment lost 5 bases and the V segment lost 4 bases, leaving 6 bases of the junction unmatched. The V gene's germline CDR1 is SGHNT and CDR2 YENEEA. The CDR3 DNA sequence: TGTGCCAGCAGCTCGGTAGGGGACAGGACTGAAGCTTTCTTT. This gives the protein CASSSVGDRTEAFF.